The T cell receptor beta chain described here comes from a study of Graves' ophthalmopathy and Graves' hyperthyroidism. Hyperthyroidism patients, aged 18 to 65, were newly diagnosed, under 2 months' duration. The authors amplified TCR beta CDR3 regions from RNA transcripts. Investigators did first-round RT-PCR with HTBI primers, then second-round multiplex PCR. Using its own MiXCR run on the multiplex PCR reads, TCRdb lists one record per CDR3 protein. The profile covers a few hundred thousand distinct CDR3 sequences, with approximately 18% appearing a single time and 2% to 2.5% taken by the ten largest. In its sample, this clonotype was seen many times. Trimming shortened V by 4 bases and J by 4 bases, and 16 bases separated the two germline ends. The CDR3 covers 16 residues. CDR1 MNHEY and CDR2 SVGAGI come from the germline V gene.

The specimen sequenced was peripheral blood. The source is an adult woman with stable Graves' hyperthyroidism. The chain joins TRBV6-5 to TRBJ2-2; D might be TRBD1 or TRBD2, each matching 5 bases. CDR3 coding DNA: TGTGCCAGCAGTTCGCAACCGGGACCGATCACCGGGGAGCTGTTTTTT. The encoded protein is CASSSQPGPITGELFF.